This T cell receptor beta chain came from a study of cytomegalovirus exposure and HLA in healthy donors. As regards this clone: What it binds is not known.

The method was immunoSEQ multiplex PCR; TCRdb's version includes in-frame clones alone and lacks a portion of them. The sample has about 130,000 clones, approximately 92% seen once; the top ten hold more than 0.95%. Findings of the study overall: Most TCR sequences were rare, but some public TCRs occurred in many donors. A later analysis found first-cohort TCR clusters tended to co-occur in the 95 to 150 validation repertoires. Overall, approximately 150 TCR beta chains were annotated as cytomegalovirus-associated.

The donors belonged to the roughly 110-subject validation cohort, separate from the approximately 700-subject first cohort. The CDR3 has 17 residues. V lost 6 bases to trimming and J lost 7 bases, with 25 bases between them. Germline V gene data show CDR1 as MGHRA and CDR2 as YSYEKL. The sequenced sample consisted of PBMCs. The TCR comes from a woman aged 18-29 years in good health and CMV-seronegative. The V gene is TRBV4-1, the J gene TRBJ2-1; maybe TRBD2 (5 bases). CDR3 protein: CASSLMRRWSPGNEQFF. The CDR3 nucleotides are TGCGCCAGCAGTCTAATGCGTCGGTGGAGTCCGGGGAATGAGCAGTTCTTC.